The rows below give T cell receptor beta chains drawn from one sample of a study of cytomegalovirus exposure and HLA in healthy donors. The method was immunoSEQ multiplex PCR; TCRdb's version includes in-frame clones alone and lacks a portion of them. This sample has about 120,000 clones, with approximately 70% found just once. Sequenced input: PBMCs. These receptor sequences come from a man aged 18-30 years in good health and CMV-seronegative. The CDR3 runs from the conserved cysteine through the conserved F or W. Each record gives: V gene, D gene, J gene, clone size, CDR3 protein, CDR3 DNA. D genes are given only for firm matches. A clone size is listed for some rows: how often the clone was seen (once, few, many), or a class if it is expanded.

TRBV11-3	TRBD1	TRBJ2-1	-	CASSKSPTGAKEQFF	TGTGCCAGCAGCAAATCACCGACAGGGGCCAAAGAGCAGTTCTTC
TRBV7-2	-	TRBJ2-7	-	CASSYTTGKVYF	TGTGCCAGCAGCTACACCACAGGAAAGGTGTACTTC
TRBV6-5	TRBD1	TRBJ2-7	-	CAGSYVTGGGYEQYF	TGTGCCGGCAGTTATGTGACAGGGGGAGGATACGAGCAGTACTTC
TRBV5-3	-	TRBJ1-5	once	CARSSAKWAQPQHF	TGTGCCAGAAGCTCCGCAAAATGGGCTCAGCCCCAGCATTTT
TRBV11-2	-	TRBJ2-7	-	CASSLESSGVRVHEQYF	TGTGCCAGCAGCTTAGAGTCCTCAGGGGTCAGGGTCCACGAGCAGTACTTC
TRBV28	-	TRBJ2-7	-	CASSQIQGNHEQYF	TGTGCCAGCAGTCAGATACAGGGTAACCACGAGCAGTACTTC
TRBV7-9	TRBD2	TRBJ2-7	-	CASSLAEKAGGKDEQYF	TGTGCCAGCAGCTTAGCGGAAAAAGCGGGAGGTAAAGACGAGCAGTACTTC
TRBV10-1	-	TRBJ2-7	-	CASSDPGSGEQYF	TGCGCCAGCAGTGACCCAGGGTCGGGCGAGCAGTACTTC
TRBV6-5	TRBD2	TRBJ2-7	once	CASSYSRGRAHYEQYF	TGTGCCAGCAGTTACTCGAGAGGGAGGGCCCACTACGAGCAGTACTTC
TRBV9	-	TRBJ2-7	-	CASSVGAFGSYEQYF	TGTGCCAGCAGCGTAGGCGCCTTCGGGTCCTACGAGCAGTACTTC
TRBV5-4	-	TRBJ2-1	-	CASSLMDSGLGEQFF	TGTGCCAGCAGCTTGATGGACTCAGGATTGGGTGAGCAGTTCTTC
TRBV7-9	-	TRBJ1-3	-	CASSRPLAGNTIYF	TGTGCCAGCAGCCGACCCTTAGCGGGAAACACCATATATTTT
TRBV15	TRBD2	TRBJ2-5	-	CATSRVGGGLETQYF	TGTGCCACCAGCAGAGTCGGGGGGGGGTTAGAGACCCAGTACTTC
TRBV28	-	TRBJ1-1	-	CASSSPSNRKAFF	TGTGCCAGCAGTTCTCCAAGTAACAGGAAAGCTTTCTTT
TRBV2	TRBD2	TRBJ2-7	few	CASSVTGGQGCEQYF	TGTGCCAGCAGTGTAACGGGAGGGCAAGGCTGCGAGCAGTACTTC
TRBV7-9	TRBD1	TRBJ1-2	-	CASSPRDRASGYTF	TGTGCCAGCAGCCCTAGGGACAGGGCCAGTGGCTACACCTTC
TRBV2	TRBD2	TRBJ2-3	few	CASSEARGDTQYF	TGTGCCAGCAGTGAAGCGCGGGGGGATACGCAGTATTTT
TRBV4-1	-	TRBJ1-4	-	CASSRHDRPLGEKLFF	TGCGCCAGCAGCCGACATGACAGACCCTTGGGAGAAAAACTGTTTTTT
TRBV7-9	TRBD1	TRBJ1-1	-	CASSLGTTGGETEAFF	TGTGCCAGCAGCTTAGGGACGACAGGGGGCGAGACTGAAGCTTTCTTT
TRBV19	-	TRBJ1-2	once	CASTSLDGYTF	TGTGCCAGTACCTCACTTGATGGCTACACCTTC
TRBV19	-	TRBJ1-5	-	CASSTGLNQPQHF	TGTGCCAGTAGCACAGGGCTCAATCAGCCCCAGCATTTT
TRBV6-4	-	TRBJ2-3	few	CASSDREKRKVTDTQYF	TGTGCCAGCAGTGATCGAGAAAAGAGGAAAGTCACAGATACGCAGTATTTT
TRBV19	-	TRBJ1-5	-	CASSRQVNQPQHF	TGTGCCTCCAGTAGGCAGGTAAATCAGCCCCAGCATTTT
TRBV20-1	TRBD1	TRBJ1-5	-	CSATDREHQHF	TGCAGTGCCACCGACAGGGAGCACCAGCATTTT
TRBV9	-	TRBJ2-7	once	CASGRGYEQYF	TGTGCCAGCGGGCGGGGCTACGAGCAGTACTTC
TRBV7-8	TRBD1	TRBJ1-1	-	CASSFNRDRGPEAFF	TGTGCCAGCAGCTTCAACCGGGACAGGGGACCCGAAGCTTTCTTT
TRBV19	-	TRBJ1-5	-	CASSIGNRWPQHF	TGTGCCAGTAGTATAGGTAACAGGTGGCCCCAGCATTTT
TRBV4-2	TRBD1	TRBJ2-6	-	CASSPWTGSSGANVLTF	TGTGCCAGCAGCCCGTGGACAGGTAGCTCTGGGGCCAACGTCCTGACTTTC
TRBV28	TRBD2	TRBJ2-5	-	CASSLLAGWETQYF	TGTGCCAGCAGTTTATTAGCGGGGTGGGAGACCCAGTACTTC
TRBV19	-	TRBJ1-1	few	CATNRNTEAFF	TGTGCCACCAACAGGAACACTGAAGCTTTCTTT
TRBV10-3	TRBD1	TRBJ2-7	-	CAIRDDPRQGTYEQYF	TGTGCCATCAGGGACGACCCGAGACAGGGGACCTACGAGCAGTACTTC
TRBV19	TRBD1	TRBJ1-5	-	CASRQTGENQPQHF	TGTGCCAGTAGACAAACAGGGGAAAATCAGCCCCAGCATTTT
TRBV7-8	-	TRBJ2-7	-	CASSLAFGGNYEQYF	TGTGCCAGCAGCTTAGCCTTTGGGGGCAACTACGAGCAGTACTTC
TRBV14	TRBD1	TRBJ1-1	-	CASSQGPRQGMNTEAFF	TGTGCCAGCAGCCAAGGTCCGAGACAGGGGATGAACACTGAAGCTTTCTTT
TRBV6-4	-	TRBJ2-1	-	CASSPRGTSYNEQFF	TGTGCCAGCAGCCCGAGGGGGACCTCCTACAATGAGCAGTTCTTC
TRBV29-1	-	TRBJ2-1	-	CSVVWTAYNEQFF	TGCAGCGTTGTCTGGACAGCCTACAATGAGCAGTTCTTC
TRBV25-1	-	TRBJ1-2	-	CASSPAANYGYTF	TGTGCCAGCAGTCCCGCAGCTAACTATGGCTACACCTTC